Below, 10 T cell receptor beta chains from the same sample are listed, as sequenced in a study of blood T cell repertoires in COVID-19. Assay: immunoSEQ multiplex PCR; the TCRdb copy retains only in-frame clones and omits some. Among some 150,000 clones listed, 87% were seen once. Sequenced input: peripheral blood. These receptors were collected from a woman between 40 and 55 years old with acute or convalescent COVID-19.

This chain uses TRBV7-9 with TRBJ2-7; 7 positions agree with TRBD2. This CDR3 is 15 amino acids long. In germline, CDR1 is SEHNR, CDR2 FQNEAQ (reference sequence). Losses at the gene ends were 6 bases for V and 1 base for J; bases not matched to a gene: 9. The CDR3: CASRSERGASYEQYF. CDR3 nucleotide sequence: TGTGCCAGCAGATCCGAGCGGGGAGCGTCCTACGAGCAGTACTTC.

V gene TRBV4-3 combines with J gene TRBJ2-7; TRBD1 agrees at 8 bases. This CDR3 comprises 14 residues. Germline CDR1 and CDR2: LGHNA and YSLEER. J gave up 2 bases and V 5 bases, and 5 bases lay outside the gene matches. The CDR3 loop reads CASSSRTGTYEQYF. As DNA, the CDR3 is TGCGCCAGCAGCTCAAGGACAGGGACCTACGAGCAGTACTTC.

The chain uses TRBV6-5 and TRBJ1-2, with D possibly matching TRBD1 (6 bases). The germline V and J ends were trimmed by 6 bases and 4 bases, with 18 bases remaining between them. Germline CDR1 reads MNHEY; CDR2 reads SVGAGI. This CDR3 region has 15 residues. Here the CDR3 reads CASRYGQIPFYGYTF. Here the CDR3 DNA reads TGTGCCAGCAGGTACGGACAGATACCCTTCTATGGCTACACCTTC.

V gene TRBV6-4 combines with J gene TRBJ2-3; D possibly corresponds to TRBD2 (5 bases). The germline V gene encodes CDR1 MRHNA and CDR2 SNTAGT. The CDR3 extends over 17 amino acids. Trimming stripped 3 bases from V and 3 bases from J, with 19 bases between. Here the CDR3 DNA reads TGTGCCAGCAGTGAAAGGGCTAGCCAGAGATCGACAGATACGCAGTATTTT. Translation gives CASSERASQRSTDTQYF.

As DNA, the CDR3 is TGTGCTAGTGGTTTGACAGGGGCGGTAAACACCATATATTTT. It codes for CASGLTGAVNTIYF. The chain is built from TRBV12-5 and TRBJ1-3, with TRBD1 matching 7 bases. Germline trimming cut 2 bases from V and 6 bases from J; bases unmatched to any gene: 4. The CDR3 consists of 14 residues. Germline CDR1 and CDR2: LGHNT and FRNRAP.

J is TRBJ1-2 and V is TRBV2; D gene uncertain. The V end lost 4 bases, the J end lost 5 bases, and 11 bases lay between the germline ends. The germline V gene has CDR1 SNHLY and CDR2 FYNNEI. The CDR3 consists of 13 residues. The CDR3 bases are TGTGCCAGCAGTGTGGACGGGGAGTATGGCTACACCTTC. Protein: CASSVDGEYGYTF.

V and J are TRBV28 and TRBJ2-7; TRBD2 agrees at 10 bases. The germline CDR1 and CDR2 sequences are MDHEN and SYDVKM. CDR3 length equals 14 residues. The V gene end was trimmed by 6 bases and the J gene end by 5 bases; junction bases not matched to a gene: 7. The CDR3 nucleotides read TGTGCCAGCAGCCAACCGGGACTAGCGAACGAGCAGTACTTC. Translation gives CASSQPGLANEQYF.

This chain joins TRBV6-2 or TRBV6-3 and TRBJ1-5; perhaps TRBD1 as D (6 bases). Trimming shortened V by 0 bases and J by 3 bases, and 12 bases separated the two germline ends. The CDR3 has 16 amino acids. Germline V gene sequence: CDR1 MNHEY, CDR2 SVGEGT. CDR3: CASSYSRGTTNQPQHF. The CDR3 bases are TGTGCCAGCAGTTACTCGAGGGGGACAACCAATCAGCCCCAGCATTTT.

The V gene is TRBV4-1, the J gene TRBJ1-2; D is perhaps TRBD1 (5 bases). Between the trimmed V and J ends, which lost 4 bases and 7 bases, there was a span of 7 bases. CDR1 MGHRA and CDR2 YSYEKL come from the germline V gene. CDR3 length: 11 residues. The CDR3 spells CASSPGFGYTF. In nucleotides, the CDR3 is TGCGCCAGCAGCCCAGGGTTTGGCTACACCTTC.

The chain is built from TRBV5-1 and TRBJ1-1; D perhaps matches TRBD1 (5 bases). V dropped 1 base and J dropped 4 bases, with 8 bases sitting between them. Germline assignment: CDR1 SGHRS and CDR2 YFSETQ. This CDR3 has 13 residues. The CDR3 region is CASSLTQGTEAFF. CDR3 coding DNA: TGCGCCAGCAGCTTGACCCAGGGCACTGAAGCTTTCTTT.